This TCR beta chain comes out of a study of blood T cells in healthy people across ages. V gave up 3 bases and J gave up 4 bases, with 7 bases separating them. The length of the CDR3 is 12 residues. Germline CDR1 MNHEY, CDR2 SVGEGT. This clonotype has just a few counts. Through a sample-barcoded 5' primer and a J-beta primer mix, a second PCR was run for roughly 7 to 11 cycles. Sequencing of every sample gave 3 million or more CDR3-containing paired-end reads. Each CDR3 protein gets one entry after TCRdb re-called the 5' RACE reads with MiXCR. This table has about 1.8 million distinct CDR3 sequences, 49% appearing once.

V gene TRBV6-2 or TRBV6-3 combines with J gene TRBJ2-7; unclear D gene. The clonotype was recovered from a middle-aged woman in good health. Input material: blood. CDR3 DNA sequence: TGTGCCAGCAGTTATCAACTTTACGAGCAGTACTTC. It translates to CASSYQLYEQYF.